This entry features one T cell receptor (beta chain) sequence. No antigen is known for it. This entry belongs to a study of long-term antiretroviral therapy in people with HIV. General observations from the study: Transplant donor controls retained higher diversity, though diversity increased after ART. Whichever time point was examined, clones expanded before ART dominated the repertoire. Controls had broader CDR3 length ranges than HIV repertoires did.

Sequencing used immunoSEQ v3.0 at survey level. The assay was immunoSEQ multiplex PCR, and TCRdb's table has in-frame clones only and misses some. Found here are tens of thousands of clones, around 87% of them singletons; the top ten hold around 5%. Between the trimmed V and J ends, which lost 0 bases and 6 bases, there was a span of 8 bases. Germline V gene data show CDR1 as LGHNA and CDR2 as YSLEER. CDR3 length equals 13 residues. Treatment for every participant with HIV took place in the United States. The clonotype was recovered from a man aged 40-49 years with HIV. Sequences were derived from unsorted PBMCs, sampled 2.7 years after starting antiretroviral therapy. The chain recombines TRBV4-3 with TRBJ2-5, with unresolved D. Here the CDR3 reads CASSQDTRQTQYF. The CDR3 coding sequence is TGCGCCAGCAGCCAAGACACTCGACAGACCCAGTACTTC.